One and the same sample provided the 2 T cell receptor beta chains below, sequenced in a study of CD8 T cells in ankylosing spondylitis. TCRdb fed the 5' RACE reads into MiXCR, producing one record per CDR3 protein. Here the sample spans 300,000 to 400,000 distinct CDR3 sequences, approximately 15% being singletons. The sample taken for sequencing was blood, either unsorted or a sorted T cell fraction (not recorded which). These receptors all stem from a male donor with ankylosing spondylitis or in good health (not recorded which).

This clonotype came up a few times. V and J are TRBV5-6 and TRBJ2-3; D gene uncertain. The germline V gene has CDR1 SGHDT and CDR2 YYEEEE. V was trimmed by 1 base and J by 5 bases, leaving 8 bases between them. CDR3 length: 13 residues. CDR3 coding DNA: TGTGCCAGCAGCTTGATGGGCGGAGATACGCAGTATTTT. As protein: CASSLMGGDTQYF.

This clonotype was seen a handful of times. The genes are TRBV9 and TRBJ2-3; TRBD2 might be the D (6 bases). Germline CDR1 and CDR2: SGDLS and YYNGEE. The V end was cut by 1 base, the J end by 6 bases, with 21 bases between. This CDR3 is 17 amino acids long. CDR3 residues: CASSVKLSPTGVDTQYF. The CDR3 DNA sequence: TGTGCCAGCAGCGTAAAGTTATCTCCCACGGGGGTCGATACGCAGTATTTT.